Listed below are T cell receptor beta chains from one sample, sequenced in a study. TCRdb processed the RT-PCR reads anew with MiXCR; each CDR3 protein has one entry. Of about 680,000 distinct CDR3 sequences detected, approximately 15% appear once; the ten largest clones hold around 3.3%. Sequencing used memory CD4+ T cells from blood. These receptors originate from a female donor in good health, serving as a healthy control. Both conserved end residues are part of each CDR3. A D gene is named only where the DNA matches it firmly. Clone size is not always given. Where it is, it says once, few, many or a class for expanded clones.

clone_size	v_call	d_call	j_call	cdr3_nt	cdr3_aa
NA	TRBV18	NA	TRBJ2-3	TGTGCCAGCTCACAACAGACAGGCACAGATACGCAGTATTTT	CASSQQTGTDTQYF
many	TRBV27	NA	TRBJ1-4	TGTGCCAGCGGGTGGGGGTTCGAAAAACTGTTTTTT	CASGWGFEKLFF
few	TRBV6-2/TRBV6-3	NA	TRBJ1-1	TGTGCCAGCCAAATGCCGGAGGTGAACACTGAAGCTTTCTTT	CASQMPEVNTEAFF
NA	TRBV6-5	NA	TRBJ1-2	TGTGCCAGCACCCAAAGAGGAGGGCGCGGCTACACCTTC	CASTQRGGRGYTF
NA	TRBV4-1	TRBD2	TRBJ2-5	TGCGCCAGCAGCCACGGCGGGAGAATGGGCGAGACCCAGTACTTC	CASSHGGRMGETQYF
few	TRBV20-1	TRBD1	TRBJ1-6	TGCAGTGCTAGAGATCGACGACAGGGTTTAACACCCCTCCACTTT	CSARDRRQGLTPLHF
few	TRBV28	NA	TRBJ1-5	TGTGCCAGCAGTTTCGTACGGATAAATCAGCCCCAGCATTTT	CASSFVRINQPQHF
few	TRBV7-6	NA	TRBJ2-7	TGTGCCAGCAGCTCAAATTACGTCGGGGACGAGCAGTACTTC	CASSSNYVGDEQYF
many	TRBV5-1	NA	TRBJ2-1	TGCGCCAGCAGCCCCGGCCAACTCAACTACAATGAGCAGTTCTTC	CASSPGQLNYNEQFF
many	TRBV20-1	NA	TRBJ1-6	TGCAGTGCTAGAAGATCAGAGAATTCACCCCTCCACTTT	CSARRSENSPLHF
many	TRBV4-3	NA	TRBJ1-2	TGCGCCAGCAGCCAGGTTTATGACGGTAACTATGGCTACACCTTC	CASSQVYDGNYGYTF
NA	TRBV20-1	NA	TRBJ2-2	TGCAGTGCTAGTAAAACCGGCGGAGACACCGGGGAGCTGTTTTTT	CSASKTGGDTGELFF
NA	TRBV20-1	NA	TRBJ2-5	TGCAGTGCTGCCCCGGGGAAGGAGACCCAGTACTTC	CSAAPGKETQYF
NA	TRBV20-1	TRBD1	TRBJ1-2	TGCAGTGCCCTTACAGGGGGAAACTATGGCTACACCTTC	CSALTGGNYGYTF
NA	TRBV15	NA	TRBJ2-6	TGTGCCACCAGCAGAGCCGGCGGGCCTAGCTCTGGGGCCAACGTCCTGACTTTC	CATSRAGGPSSGANVLTF
many	TRBV12-3/TRBV12-4	NA	TRBJ2-5	TGTGCCAGCATGTCTGAGCAAGAGACCCAGTACTTC	CASMSEQETQYF
few	TRBV6-2/TRBV6-3	NA	TRBJ2-5	TGTGCCAGCCGACAGGTTCTTCAAGAGACCCAGTACTTC	CASRQVLQETQYF
NA	TRBV20-1	TRBD1	TRBJ1-2	TGCAGTGCTAGAGATCAGGGGGCGCTTGGCTACACCTTC	CSARDQGALGYTF
few	TRBV6-2/TRBV6-3	TRBD1	TRBJ1-1	TGTGCCAGCAGCGGACAGGGATTTTTGATTTTCTTT	CASSGQGFLIFF
few	TRBV2	NA	TRBJ2-2	TGTGCCAGCACCGCGGAGGCGGGGATCGGCGGGGAGCTGTTTTTT	CASTAEAGIGGELFF
many	TRBV12-3/TRBV12-4	NA	TRBJ2-4	TGTGCCAGCAGAATCTCGGCCAAAAACATTCAGTACTTC	CASRISAKNIQYF
NA	TRBV24-1	NA	TRBJ2-7	TGTGCCACCAGTGATTTTGCGGGCGAGCAGTACTTC	CATSDFAGEQYF
NA	TRBV7-2	TRBD2	TRBJ2-1	TGTGCCAGCAGCCTCGGGACTAGCGGGATGGGGGTGCAGTTCTTC	CASSLGTSGMGVQFF
few	TRBV7-2	NA	TRBJ2-4	TGTGCCAGCAGCTTAGAGTGGGCGGAGAAGTTTCAGTACTTC	CASSLEWAEKFQYF
few	TRBV7-9	NA	TRBJ1-2	TGTGCCAGCAGCCAAGCTGACGGGGGTTACTATGGCTACACCTTC	CASSQADGGYYGYTF
NA	TRBV25-1	TRBD1	TRBJ2-7	TGTGCCAGCAGTGAAACGATGGGACAGGTCTACGAGCAGTACTTC	CASSETMGQVYEQYF
few	TRBV10-2	NA	TRBJ2-2	TGCGCCAGCAGTCGGGACGAAAACACCGGGGAGCTGTTTTTT	CASSRDENTGELFF
many	TRBV20-1	TRBD2	TRBJ2-2	TGCAGTGCTAGTGGACTAGCGAACACCGGGGAGCTGTTTTTT	CSASGLANTGELFF
NA	TRBV20-1	TRBD1	TRBJ1-5	TGCAGTGCCCCGGACAGGGCGTTCAATCAGCCCCAGCATTTT	CSAPDRAFNQPQHF
few	TRBV6-6	NA	TRBJ1-3	TGTGCCAGCAGAAGCACGGTCTCTGGAAACACCATATATTTT	CASRSTVSGNTIYF
NA	TRBV27	NA	TRBJ2-7	TGTGCCAGCAGTTTACAGGGAACTAACGAGCAGTACTTC	CASSLQGTNEQYF
NA	TRBV27	NA	TRBJ2-5	TGTGCCAGCAGTTTTAAGGGGGACTGGGTAGAGACCCAGTACTTC	CASSFKGDWVETQYF
NA	TRBV5-1	NA	TRBJ2-7	TGCGCCAGCAGCTTGGGAACGCAGGGTAACGAGCAGTACTTC	CASSLGTQGNEQYF
many	TRBV15	TRBD2	TRBJ2-1	TGTGCCACCAGCAGAGTTGCGGGAGGATCGGGAATGGGAACCTACAATGAGCAGTTCTTC	CATSRVAGGSGMGTYNEQFF
many	TRBV6-1	NA	TRBJ2-1	TGTGCCAGCGTCGGGGTGACCTGGAATGAGCAGTTCTTC	CASVGVTWNEQFF
few	TRBV2	NA	TRBJ1-1	TGTGCCAGTTATGACACTGAAGCTTTCTTT	CASYDTEAFF
once	TRBV6-2/TRBV6-3	NA	TRBJ1-1	TGTGCCAGTAACAGGAGGACTGAAGCTTTCTTT	CASNRRTEAFF
few	TRBV5-1	NA	TRBJ2-7	TGCGCCAGCAGCTATACAGGGGGGGTCGGGGAGCAGTACTTC	CASSYTGGVGEQYF
NA	TRBV5-5	NA	TRBJ2-7	TGTGCCAGCAGCCATTACTCAGTCGTCTCCTACGAGCAGTACTTC	CASSHYSVVSYEQYF
few	TRBV5-1	TRBD1	TRBJ2-1	TGCGCCAGCAGCTTGGTACAGGGGCTCGTCAGTGAGCAGTTCTTC	CASSLVQGLVSEQFF
many	TRBV7-2	NA	TRBJ2-7	TGTGCCAGCAGCTTAGTCGCCTACGAGCAGTACTTC	CASSLVAYEQYF
NA	TRBV30	NA	TRBJ1-4	TGTGCCTGGAGTTCCTCTGGAGGTGAAAAACTGTTTTTT	CAWSSSGGEKLFF
many	TRBV12-3/TRBV12-4	TRBD2	TRBJ2-7	TGTGCCAGCAGGCAAGCGGGAGTAAACGAGCAGTACTTC	CASRQAGVNEQYF
few	TRBV6-2/TRBV6-3	TRBD2	TRBJ2-1	TGTGCCAACTCTGCTAGCGGTGGATACAATGAGCAGTTCTTC	CANSASGGYNEQFF
many	TRBV12-3/TRBV12-4	NA	TRBJ1-6	TGTGCCAGCAGAACCGGGATCCTCGGTCCACCCCTCCACTTT	CASRTGILGPPLHF
NA	TRBV30	TRBD1	TRBJ1-2	TGTGCCTTCGACCGGGACAGAGTTTATGGCTACACCTTC	CAFDRDRVYGYTF
NA	TRBV5-4	TRBD1	TRBJ1-2	TGTGCCAGCAGCGTAAACAGGGGTGGAGACTATGGCTACACCTTC	CASSVNRGGDYGYTF
NA	TRBV24-1	NA	TRBJ1-2	TGTGCCACCGCCCCGGGCCACGACTATGGCTACACCTTC	CATAPGHDYGYTF
many	TRBV6-6	TRBD1	TRBJ2-1	TGTGCCAGCAGATATGACAGGGAGGAGCAGTTCTTC	CASRYDREEQFF
NA	TRBV5-6	TRBD1	TRBJ1-1	TGTGCCAGCACCTCTACAGGGGTGGAGACGGCTTTCTTT	CASTSTGVETAFF
NA	TRBV23-1	TRBD1	TRBJ2-7	TGCGCCAGCAGTCGAGACAGGGTTTCCGAGCAGTACTTC	CASSRDRVSEQYF
few	TRBV11-1	TRBD1	TRBJ2-7	TGTGCCAGCAGCACTTCGAGGACAGGGCTAAACGAGCAGTACTTC	CASSTSRTGLNEQYF
few	TRBV6-2/TRBV6-3	TRBD2	TRBJ2-7	TGTGCCAGCAGCAAGGCTAGCGGGGGTTTTTCCTACGAGCAGTACTTC	CASSKASGGFSYEQYF
NA	TRBV7-2	NA	TRBJ1-3	TGTGCCAGCAGCTGGGTCGGGGGGGTTACTGGAAACACCATATATTTT	CASSWVGGVTGNTIYF
once	TRBV27	NA	TRBJ2-4	TGTGCCAGCAGTTTGAGGAACATTCAGTACTTC	CASSLRNIQYF
many	TRBV7-7	TRBD2	TRBJ2-5	TGTGCCAGCAGCCGGACTAGCGGGAGATGGGAGACCCAGTACTTC	CASSRTSGRWETQYF
few	TRBV9	TRBD1	TRBJ2-7	TGTGCCAGCAGCGCGAGACAGGGATTACACGAGCAGTACTTC	CASSARQGLHEQYF
NA	TRBV6-2/TRBV6-3	TRBD1	TRBJ1-4	TGTGCCAGCAGTCTCGGGACAGGAACAACTAATGAAAAACTGTTTTTT	CASSLGTGTTNEKLFF
many	TRBV6-2/TRBV6-3	NA	TRBJ2-7	TGTGCCAGCAGTTACGCAGTTACTAGCAATGCTTACGAGCAGTACTTC	CASSYAVTSNAYEQYF
NA	TRBV20-1	TRBD2	TRBJ2-1	TGCAGTGCTAGAGTCCCGGGAGGGTCCTACAATGAGCAGTTCTTC	CSARVPGGSYNEQFF